The rows below give T cell receptor beta chains drawn from one sample of a study of shared clonotypes between healthy human individuals. Libraries were prepared by immunoSEQ multiplex PCR; TCRdb keeps only in-frame clonotypes and omits some of them. The sample lists roughly 2 million clones; around 96% were seen once. The sequencing sample was made of naive CD8+ T cells sorted from blood. Receptor source: a man between 18 and 29 years old in good health. CDR3s include the opening cysteine and the closing phenylalanine or tryptophan. A D gene is named only where the DNA matches it firmly. Part of the rows lack a size; the others show once, few, many or a class for expanded clones.

V gene: TRBV9
D gene: TRBD1
clone size: -
J gene: TRBJ1-2
CDR3 length: 14
CDR3 DNA: TGTGCCAGCAGCGTTGGCGACAGGGTGTATGGCTACACCTTC
CDR3 protein: CASSVGDRVYGYTF

V gene: TRBV19
D gene: -
clone size: -
J gene: TRBJ1-5
CDR3 length: 16
CDR3 DNA: TGTGCCAGTACCGAAATCCACTATAATAGCAATCAGCCCCAGCATTTT
CDR3 protein: CASTEIHYNSNQPQHF

V gene: TRBV7-2
D gene: -
clone size: -
J gene: TRBJ2-3
CDR3 length: 13
CDR3 DNA: TGTGCCAGCAGCTTAGTTAGGACAGATACGCAGTATTTT
CDR3 protein: CASSLVRTDTQYF

V gene: TRBV10-3
D gene: -
clone size: -
J gene: TRBJ1-1
CDR3 length: 15
CDR3 DNA: TGTGCCATCAGTGACTGGTCGGACATGAACACTGAAGCTTTCTTT
CDR3 protein: CAISDWSDMNTEAFF

V gene: TRBV27
D gene: TRBD1
clone size: -
J gene: TRBJ2-7
CDR3 length: 11
CDR3 DNA: TGTGCCACCATGACAGGGTACGAGCAGTACTTC
CDR3 protein: CATMTGYEQYF

V gene: TRBV2
D gene: -
clone size: -
J gene: TRBJ2-1
CDR3 length: 16
CDR3 DNA: TGTGCCAGAGGGTCCGCAAACCAAGGCGCCTACAATGAGCAGTTCTTC
CDR3 protein: CARGSANQGAYNEQFF

V gene: TRBV13
D gene: -
clone size: -
J gene: TRBJ2-1
CDR3 length: 11
CDR3 DNA: TGTGCCAGCAGCCGTGGCTATGAGCAGTTCTTC
CDR3 protein: CASSRGYEQFF

V gene: TRBV27
D gene: -
clone size: -
J gene: TRBJ2-7
CDR3 length: 16
CDR3 DNA: TGTGCCAGCGGCTGGACAAGGGCAGGGGCCCCCTACGAGCAGTACTTC
CDR3 protein: CASGWTRAGAPYEQYF

V gene: TRBV10-3
D gene: -
clone size: few
J gene: TRBJ1-1
CDR3 length: 12
CDR3 DNA: TGTGCCATCGGGGACGGAAACACTGAAGCTTTCTTT
CDR3 protein: CAIGDGNTEAFF

V gene: TRBV5-1
D gene: -
clone size: once
J gene: TRBJ2-7
CDR3 length: 16
CDR3 DNA: TGCGCCAGCAGCTTGGGACAGGCGTCTTTCTCCTACGAGCAGTACTTC
CDR3 protein: CASSLGQASFSYEQYF

V gene: TRBV28
D gene: -
clone size: -
J gene: TRBJ1-5
CDR3 length: 18
CDR3 DNA: TGTGCCAGCCGCCGGCGGGATGCGAGTTCATATAGCAATCAGCCCCAGCATTTT
CDR3 protein: CASRRRDASSYSNQPQHF

V gene: TRBV7-6
D gene: -
clone size: -
J gene: TRBJ2-2
CDR3 length: 14
CDR3 DNA: TGTGCCAGCAGCTACGAGCCGAACACCGGGGAGCTGTTTTTT
CDR3 protein: CASSYEPNTGELFF

V gene: TRBV5-6
D gene: -
clone size: -
J gene: TRBJ2-3
CDR3 length: 14
CDR3 DNA: TGTGCCAGCAGCTTGGGCTCTAGCACAGATACGCAGTATTTT
CDR3 protein: CASSLGSSTDTQYF

V gene: TRBV5-1
D gene: -
clone size: -
J gene: TRBJ2-7
CDR3 length: 13
CDR3 DNA: TGCGCCAGCAGCTTGGCGGCTGATTACGAGCAGTACTTC
CDR3 protein: CASSLAADYEQYF

V gene: TRBV7-9
D gene: TRBD1
clone size: once
J gene: TRBJ1-2
CDR3 length: 11
CDR3 DNA: TGTGCCAGCAGCCAATCACAGGGGAAAGTATTC
CDR3 protein: CASSQSQGKVF

V gene: TRBV29-1
D gene: -
clone size: -
J gene: TRBJ1-2
CDR3 length: 11
CDR3 DNA: TGCAGCGCTCATGCCGGGGAAGGCTACACCTTC
CDR3 protein: CSAHAGEGYTF

V gene: TRBV27
D gene: TRBD2
clone size: -
J gene: TRBJ2-2
CDR3 length: 14
CDR3 DNA: TGTGCCAGCAGTTTTGGCGGGAGGTTGGGGGAGCTGTTTTTT
CDR3 protein: CASSFGGRLGELFF

V gene: TRBV27
D gene: -
clone size: -
J gene: TRBJ2-3
CDR3 length: 15
CDR3 DNA: TGTGCCAGCAGTTTGGAGGGAGAGGGTGCAGATACGCAGTATTTT
CDR3 protein: CASSLEGEGADTQYF

V gene: TRBV5-4
D gene: TRBD1
clone size: -
J gene: TRBJ2-5
CDR3 length: 14
CDR3 DNA: TGTGCCAGCACCGACAGGGGTGGTCGGGAGACCCAGTACTTC
CDR3 protein: CASTDRGGRETQYF

V gene: TRBV10-2
D gene: TRBD2
clone size: -
J gene: TRBJ2-7
CDR3 length: 13
CDR3 DNA: TGCGCCAGCAGGCTAGCGGGAGTCTACGAGCAGTACTTC
CDR3 protein: CASRLAGVYEQYF

V gene: TRBV5-4
D gene: -
clone size: -
J gene: TRBJ2-7
CDR3 length: 13
CDR3 DNA: TGTGCCAGCAGCTTGACGCCCACCTACGAGCAGTACTTC
CDR3 protein: CASSLTPTYEQYF

V gene: TRBV4-1
D gene: TRBD2
clone size: -
J gene: TRBJ2-5
CDR3 length: 16
CDR3 DNA: TGCGCCAGCAGCCAAACTAGGGCGCGGGAGCAAGAGACCCAGTACTTC
CDR3 protein: CASSQTRAREQETQYF

V gene: TRBV7-8
D gene: -
clone size: -
J gene: TRBJ2-2
CDR3 length: 16
CDR3 DNA: TGTGCCAGCAGCGGTCCCGGGACCCACGAGGCCGGGGAGCTGTTTTTT
CDR3 protein: CASSGPGTHEAGELFF

V gene: TRBV4-3
D gene: -
clone size: -
J gene: TRBJ1-1
CDR3 length: 17
CDR3 DNA: TGCGCCAGCAGCCAAGATGGGGAGGGAGGTCTAGGCACTGAAGCTTTCTTT
CDR3 protein: CASSQDGEGGLGTEAFF

V gene: TRBV2
D gene: -
clone size: -
J gene: TRBJ2-5
CDR3 length: 15
CDR3 DNA: TGTGCCAGCAGCGGGGGGCTGCCGCGGTGGGAGACCCAGTACTTC
CDR3 protein: CASSGGLPRWETQYF

V gene: TRBV6-6
D gene: -
clone size: once
J gene: TRBJ2-3
CDR3 length: 14
CDR3 DNA: TGTGCCAGCCACCGGGACTGGGAGGCAGATACGCAGTATTTT
CDR3 protein: CASHRDWEADTQYF

V gene: TRBV2
D gene: TRBD1
clone size: -
J gene: TRBJ2-7
CDR3 length: 18
CDR3 DNA: TGTGCCAGCACCGGGACAGGGGGTTTGAGCGATGGTCCTTACGAGCAGTACTTC
CDR3 protein: CASTGTGGLSDGPYEQYF

V gene: TRBV28
D gene: -
clone size: -
J gene: TRBJ2-7
CDR3 length: 13
CDR3 DNA: TGTGCCAGCAGTTTGAGGGGGAATAACGAGCAGTACTTC
CDR3 protein: CASSLRGNNEQYF

V gene: TRBV30
D gene: -
clone size: -
J gene: TRBJ2-7
CDR3 length: 11
CDR3 DNA: TGTGCCTGGGGGGAAACGGGGGAGCAGTACTTC
CDR3 protein: CAWGETGEQYF

V gene: TRBV5-1
D gene: TRBD2
clone size: -
J gene: TRBJ2-7
CDR3 length: 14
CDR3 DNA: TGCGCCAGCAGCAGGCTAGCGGAAACCTACGAGCAGTACTTC
CDR3 protein: CASSRLAETYEQYF

V gene: TRBV29-1
D gene: -
clone size: -
J gene: TRBJ2-1
CDR3 length: 14
CDR3 DNA: TGCAGCGTTGTGGGGGGGACAGGTTACAATGAGCAGTTCTTC
CDR3 protein: CSVVGGTGYNEQFF

V gene: TRBV9
D gene: -
clone size: -
J gene: TRBJ2-2
CDR3 length: 16
CDR3 DNA: TGTGCCAGCAGCGCTGGCCAGGGCAGCTACACCGGGGAGCTGTTTTTT
CDR3 protein: CASSAGQGSYTGELFF

V gene: TRBV9
D gene: -
clone size: -
J gene: TRBJ2-1
CDR3 length: 16
CDR3 DNA: TGTGCCAGCAGCGTACCCTTTGGGGCAGGGATCTATGAGCAGTTCTTC
CDR3 protein: CASSVPFGAGIYEQFF

V gene: TRBV19
D gene: -
clone size: -
J gene: TRBJ1-5
CDR3 length: 15
CDR3 DNA: TGTGCCAGTAGTATAGCGGGCCTTAGCAATCAGCCCCAGCATTTT
CDR3 protein: CASSIAGLSNQPQHF

V gene: TRBV6-5
D gene: -
clone size: -
J gene: TRBJ2-7
CDR3 length: 14
CDR3 DNA: TGTGCCAGCAGCCCATTACCGGAGGGCTACGAGCAGTACTTC
CDR3 protein: CASSPLPEGYEQYF

V gene: TRBV23-1
D gene: TRBD1
clone size: -
J gene: TRBJ1-6
CDR3 length: 17
CDR3 DNA: TGCGCCAGCAGTCAATCGTTAGGGGGCCCTTACAATTCACCCCTCCACTTT
CDR3 protein: CASSQSLGGPYNSPLHF

V gene: TRBV5-4
D gene: -
clone size: -
J gene: TRBJ2-7
CDR3 length: 14
CDR3 DNA: TGTGCCAGCAGCTTGGCCGCAGGGGCCTACGAGCAGTACTTC
CDR3 protein: CASSLAAGAYEQYF

V gene: TRBV10-3
D gene: -
clone size: -
J gene: TRBJ2-1
CDR3 length: 18
CDR3 DNA: TGTGCCATCAGTGAGTCGAGGTCCGGAGATGAGGCCTACAATGAGCAGTTCTTC
CDR3 protein: CAISESRSGDEAYNEQFF

V gene: TRBV7-9
D gene: -
clone size: few
J gene: TRBJ2-7
CDR3 length: 12
CDR3 DNA: TGTGCCAGCAGCTTAAGAGGGTACGAGCAGTACTTC
CDR3 protein: CASSLRGYEQYF

V gene: TRBV21-1
D gene: -
clone size: -
J gene: TRBJ2-7
CDR3 length: 8
CDR3 DNA: TGTGCCTTCGGCGAGCAGTACTTC
CDR3 protein: CAFGEQYF

V gene: TRBV5-6
D gene: TRBD2
clone size: -
J gene: TRBJ2-3
CDR3 length: 19
CDR3 DNA: TGTGCCAGCAGCTTGGACGGACTAGCGGATACTATACCCACAGATACGCAGTATTTT
CDR3 protein: CASSLDGLADTIPTDTQYF

V gene: TRBV7-9
D gene: -
clone size: -
J gene: TRBJ2-1
CDR3 length: 16
CDR3 DNA: TGTGCCAGCAGCTCCCAGCCAGGTTCCGCTTACAATGAGCAGTTCTTC
CDR3 protein: CASSSQPGSAYNEQFF

V gene: TRBV29-1
D gene: -
clone size: once
J gene: TRBJ2-5
CDR3 length: 12
CDR3 DNA: TGCAGCGCGACTCACTTAGCGGAGACCCAGTACTTC
CDR3 protein: CSATHLAETQYF

V gene: TRBV2
D gene: -
clone size: -
J gene: TRBJ1-3
CDR3 length: 17
CDR3 DNA: TGTGCCAGCAGTGAACTGGCAGCACCGACTCTTGGAAACACCATATATTTT
CDR3 protein: CASSELAAPTLGNTIYF

V gene: TRBV6-5
D gene: -
clone size: -
J gene: TRBJ1-1
CDR3 length: 13
CDR3 DNA: TGTGCCAGCAGGGGGGAACGGGGGACTGAAGCTTTCTTT
CDR3 protein: CASRGERGTEAFF

V gene: TRBV28
D gene: -
clone size: -
J gene: TRBJ2-7
CDR3 length: 15
CDR3 DNA: TGTGCCAGCAGCACCGGTCCAGATTTACTCTACGAGCAGTACTTC
CDR3 protein: CASSTGPDLLYEQYF

V gene: TRBV27
D gene: -
clone size: -
J gene: TRBJ1-6
CDR3 length: 15
CDR3 DNA: TGTGCCAGCAGTTTTCTGGGCAGCCAACAATCACCCCTCCACTTT
CDR3 protein: CASSFLGSQQSPLHF

V gene: TRBV5-6
D gene: -
clone size: -
J gene: TRBJ2-7
CDR3 length: 14
CDR3 DNA: TGTGCCAGCAGCTCGACAGACAACCTCTACGAGCAGTACTTC
CDR3 protein: CASSSTDNLYEQYF

V gene: TRBV7-6
D gene: -
clone size: -
J gene: TRBJ1-1
CDR3 length: 15
CDR3 DNA: TGTGCCAGCAGCTTAGTTTTAGGGGTGAACACTGAAGCTTTCTTT
CDR3 protein: CASSLVLGVNTEAFF

V gene: TRBV4-2
D gene: -
clone size: -
J gene: TRBJ1-1
CDR3 length: 15
CDR3 DNA: TGTGCCAGCAGCCCTCTGTGGGATGAGGCATCTGAAGCTTTCTTT
CDR3 protein: CASSPLWDEASEAFF